This T cell receptor beta chain was observed in a study of T cell changes during pregnancy in multiple sclerosis. Looked up from germline, CDR1 is MDHEN and CDR2 is SYDVKM. The V end was cut by 1 base, the J end by 5 bases, with 14 bases between. CDR3 length: 16 amino acids. Repertoires were generated with immunoSEQ multiplex PCR, while TCRdb's copy carries only in-frame clones and drops some. Here the sample spans about 110,000 clones, about 89% being singletons. Sequences were derived from peripheral blood, sampled before pregnancy. The TCR comes from a female donor with multiple sclerosis, enrolled in a pregnancy study. V usage is TRBV28 and J usage is TRBJ2-2, with no clear D. CDR3 in amino acids: CASSLFGTSRTGELFF. CDR3 coding DNA: TGTGCCAGCAGTTTATTTGGAACCTCGAGGACCGGGGAGCTGTTTTTT.